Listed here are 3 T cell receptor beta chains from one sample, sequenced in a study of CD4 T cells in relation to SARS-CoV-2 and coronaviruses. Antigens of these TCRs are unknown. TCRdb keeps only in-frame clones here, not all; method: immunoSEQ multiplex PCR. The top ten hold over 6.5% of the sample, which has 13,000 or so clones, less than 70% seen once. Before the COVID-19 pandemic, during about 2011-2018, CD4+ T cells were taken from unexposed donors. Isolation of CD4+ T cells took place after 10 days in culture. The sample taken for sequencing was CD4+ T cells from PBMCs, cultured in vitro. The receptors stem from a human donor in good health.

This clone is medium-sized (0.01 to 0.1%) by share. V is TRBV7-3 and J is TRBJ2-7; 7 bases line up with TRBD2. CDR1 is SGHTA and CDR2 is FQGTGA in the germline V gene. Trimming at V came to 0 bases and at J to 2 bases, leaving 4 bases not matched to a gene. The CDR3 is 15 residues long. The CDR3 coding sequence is TGTGCCAGCAGCTTAACTGGGAGCGGGACCTACGAGCAGTACTTC. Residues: CASSLTGSGTYEQYF.

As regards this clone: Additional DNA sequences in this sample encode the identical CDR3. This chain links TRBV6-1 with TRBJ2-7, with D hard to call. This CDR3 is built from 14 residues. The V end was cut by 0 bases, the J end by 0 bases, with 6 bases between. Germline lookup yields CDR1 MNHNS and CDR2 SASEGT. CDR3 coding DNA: TGTGCCAGCAGTGAAGCGGGCAGCTCCTACGAGCAGTACTTC. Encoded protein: CASSEAGSSYEQYF.

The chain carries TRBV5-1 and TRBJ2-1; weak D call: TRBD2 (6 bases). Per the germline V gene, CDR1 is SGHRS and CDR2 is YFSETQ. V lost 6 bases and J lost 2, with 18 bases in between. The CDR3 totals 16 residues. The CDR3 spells CASTSFLGGAYNEQFF. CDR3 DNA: TGCGCCAGCACTTCGTTTCTAGGAGGGGCCTACAATGAGCAGTTCTTC.